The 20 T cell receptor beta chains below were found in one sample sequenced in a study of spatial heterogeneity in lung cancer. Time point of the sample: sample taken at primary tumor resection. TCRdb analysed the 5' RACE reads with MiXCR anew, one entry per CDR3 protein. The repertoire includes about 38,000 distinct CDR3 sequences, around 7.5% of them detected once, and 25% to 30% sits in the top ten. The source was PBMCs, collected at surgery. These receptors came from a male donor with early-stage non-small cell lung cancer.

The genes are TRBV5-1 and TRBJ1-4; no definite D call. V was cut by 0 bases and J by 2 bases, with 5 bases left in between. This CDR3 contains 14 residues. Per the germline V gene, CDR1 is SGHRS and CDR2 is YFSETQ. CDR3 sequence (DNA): TGCGCCAGCAGCTTGGGAGTGACTAATGAAAAACTGTTTTTT. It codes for CASSLGVTNEKLFF. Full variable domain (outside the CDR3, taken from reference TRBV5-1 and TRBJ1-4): KAGVTQTPRYLIKTRGQQVTLSCSPISGHRSVSWYQQTPGQGLQFLFEYFSETQRNKGNFPGRFSGRQFSNSRSEMNVSTLELGDSALYLCASSLGVTNEKLFFGSGTQLSVL.

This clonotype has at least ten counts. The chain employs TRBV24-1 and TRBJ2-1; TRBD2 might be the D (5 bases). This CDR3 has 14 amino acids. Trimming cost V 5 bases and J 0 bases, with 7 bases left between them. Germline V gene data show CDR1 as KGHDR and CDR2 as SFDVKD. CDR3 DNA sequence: TGTGCCACCAGTGGCGGAGGCTCCTACAATGAGCAGTTCTTC. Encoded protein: CATSGGGSYNEQFF.

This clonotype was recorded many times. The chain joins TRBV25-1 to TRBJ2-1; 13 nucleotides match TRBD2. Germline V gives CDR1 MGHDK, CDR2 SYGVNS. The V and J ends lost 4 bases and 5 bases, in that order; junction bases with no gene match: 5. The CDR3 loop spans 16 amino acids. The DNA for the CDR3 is TGTGCCAGCAGTGTTCCGGGACTAGCGGGACACAATGAGCAGTTCTTC. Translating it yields CASSVPGLAGHNEQFF. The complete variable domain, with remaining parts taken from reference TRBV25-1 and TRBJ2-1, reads EADIYQTPRYLVIGTGKKITLECSQTMGHDKMYWYQQDPGMELHLIHYSYGVNSTEKGDLSSESTVSRIRTEHFPLTLESARPSHTSQYLCASSVPGLAGHNEQFFGPGTRLTVL.

The CDR3: CASSSPGQLQTNEKLFF. In DNA, the CDR3 is TGTGCCAGCAGCTCACCGGGACAGTTGCAAACTAATGAAAAACTGTTTTTT. V gene TRBV7-9 combines with J gene TRBJ1-4; 7 positions match TRBD1. Germline values: CDR1 SEHNR, CDR2 FQNEAQ (reference sequence). This CDR3 is 17 amino acids long. V lost 4 bases and J lost 1; bases outside the gene matches: 9.

CDR3 DNA sequence: TGTGCCACCAGCAGAGATCCCGATAATGAAAAACTGTTTTTT. It translates to CATSRDPDNEKLFF. The chain uses TRBV15 and TRBJ1-4; D is ambiguous. This CDR3 has 14 amino acids. Germline V gene data show CDR1 as LNHNV and CDR2 as YYDKDF (reference sequence). Trimming took 0 bases from V and 4 from J, leaving 6 bases between them.

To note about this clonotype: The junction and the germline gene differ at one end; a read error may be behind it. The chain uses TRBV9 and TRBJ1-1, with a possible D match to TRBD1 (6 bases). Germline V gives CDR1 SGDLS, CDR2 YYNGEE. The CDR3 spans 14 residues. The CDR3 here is CASSVAGAGTGAFF. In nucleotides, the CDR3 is TGTGCCAGCAGCGTAGCAGGGGCTGGCACTGGAGCTTTCTTT.

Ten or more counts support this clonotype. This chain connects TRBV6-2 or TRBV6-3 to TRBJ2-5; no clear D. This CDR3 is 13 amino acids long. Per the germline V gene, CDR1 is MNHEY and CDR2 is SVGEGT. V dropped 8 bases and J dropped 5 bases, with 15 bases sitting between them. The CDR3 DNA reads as TGTGCCAGCGCGACCGGATTTGTGGAGACCCAGTACTTC. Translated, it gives CASATGFVETQYF.

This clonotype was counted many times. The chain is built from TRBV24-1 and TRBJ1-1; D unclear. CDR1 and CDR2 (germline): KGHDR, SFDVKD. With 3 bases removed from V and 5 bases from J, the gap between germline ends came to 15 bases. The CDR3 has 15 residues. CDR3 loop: CATSDRSTGWTEAFF. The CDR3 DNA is TGTGCCACCAGTGATAGAAGCACCGGATGGACTGAAGCTTTCTTT.

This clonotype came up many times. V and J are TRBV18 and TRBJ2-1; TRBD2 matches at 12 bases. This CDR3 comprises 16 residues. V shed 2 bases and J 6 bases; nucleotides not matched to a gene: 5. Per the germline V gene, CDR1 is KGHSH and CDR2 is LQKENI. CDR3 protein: CASSPATSGSSNEQFF. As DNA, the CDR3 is TGTGCCAGCTCACCAGCGACTAGCGGGAGTAGCAATGAGCAGTTCTTC.

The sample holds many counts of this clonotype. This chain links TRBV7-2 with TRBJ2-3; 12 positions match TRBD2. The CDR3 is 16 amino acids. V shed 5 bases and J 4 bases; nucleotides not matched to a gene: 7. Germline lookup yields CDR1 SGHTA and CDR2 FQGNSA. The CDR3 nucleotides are TGTGCCAGCAGCAGAGCTAGCGGGGGGGCCTCAGATACGCAGTATTTT. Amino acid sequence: CASSRASGGASDTQYF.

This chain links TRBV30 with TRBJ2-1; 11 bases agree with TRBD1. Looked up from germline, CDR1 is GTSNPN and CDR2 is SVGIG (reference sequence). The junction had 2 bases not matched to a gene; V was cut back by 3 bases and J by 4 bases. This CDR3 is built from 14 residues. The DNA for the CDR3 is TGTGCCTGGAGCGGGACAGGGGGATACAATGAGCAGTTCTTC. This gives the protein CAWSGTGGYNEQFF.

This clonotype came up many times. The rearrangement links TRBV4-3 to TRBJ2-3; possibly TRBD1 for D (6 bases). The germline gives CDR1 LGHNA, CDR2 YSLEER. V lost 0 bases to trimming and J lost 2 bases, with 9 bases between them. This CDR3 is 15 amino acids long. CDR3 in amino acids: CASSQDYRATDTQYF. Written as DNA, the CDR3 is TGCGCCAGCAGCCAAGATTACAGGGCCACAGATACGCAGTATTTT.

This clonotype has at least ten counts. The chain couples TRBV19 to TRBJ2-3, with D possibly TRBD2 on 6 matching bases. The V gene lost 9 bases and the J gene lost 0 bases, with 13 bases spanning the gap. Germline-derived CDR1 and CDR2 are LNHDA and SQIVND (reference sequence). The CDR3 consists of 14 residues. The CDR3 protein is CASMTRGSTDTQYF. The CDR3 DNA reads TGTGCCAGCATGACTAGGGGCAGCACAGATACGCAGTATTTT.

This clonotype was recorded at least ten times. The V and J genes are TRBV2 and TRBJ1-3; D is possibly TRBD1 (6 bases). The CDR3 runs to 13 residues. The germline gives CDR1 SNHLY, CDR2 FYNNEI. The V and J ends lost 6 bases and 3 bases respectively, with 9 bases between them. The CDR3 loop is CASREDSGNTIYF. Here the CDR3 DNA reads TGTGCCAGCAGGGAGGACAGTGGAAACACCATATATTTT.

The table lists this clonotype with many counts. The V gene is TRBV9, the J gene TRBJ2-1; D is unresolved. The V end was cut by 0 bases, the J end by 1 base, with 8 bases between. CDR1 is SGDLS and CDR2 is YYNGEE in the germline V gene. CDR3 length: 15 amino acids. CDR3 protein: CASSVGLESYNEQFF. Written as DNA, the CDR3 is TGTGCCAGCAGCGTAGGACTCGAGTCCTACAATGAGCAGTTCTTC.

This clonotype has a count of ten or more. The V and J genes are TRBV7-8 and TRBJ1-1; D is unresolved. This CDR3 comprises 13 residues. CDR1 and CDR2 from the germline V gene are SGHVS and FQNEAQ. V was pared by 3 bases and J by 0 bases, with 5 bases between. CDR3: CASSFMVNTEAFF. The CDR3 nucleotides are TGTGCCAGCAGCTTTATGGTGAACACTGAAGCTTTCTTT.

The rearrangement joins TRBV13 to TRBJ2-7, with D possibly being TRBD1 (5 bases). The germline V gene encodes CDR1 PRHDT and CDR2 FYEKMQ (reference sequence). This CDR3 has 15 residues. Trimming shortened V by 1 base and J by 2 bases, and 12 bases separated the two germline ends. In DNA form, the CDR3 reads TGTGCCAGCAGCTTAGAGCGCAGGGTCCCCTACGAGCAGTACTTC. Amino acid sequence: CASSLERRVPYEQYF. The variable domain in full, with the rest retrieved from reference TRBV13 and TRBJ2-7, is AAGVIQSPRHLIKEKRETATLKCYPIPRHDTVYWYQQGPGQDPQFLISFYEKMQSDKGSIPDRFSAQQFSDYHSELNMSSLELGDSALYFCASSLERRVPYEQYFGPGTRLTVT.

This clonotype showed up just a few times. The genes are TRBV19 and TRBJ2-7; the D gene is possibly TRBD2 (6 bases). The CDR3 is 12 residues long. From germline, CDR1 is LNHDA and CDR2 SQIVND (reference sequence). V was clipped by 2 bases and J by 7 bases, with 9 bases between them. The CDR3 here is CASSIRREEQYF. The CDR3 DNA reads TGTGCCAGTAGTATAAGGAGGGAAGAGCAGTACTTC.

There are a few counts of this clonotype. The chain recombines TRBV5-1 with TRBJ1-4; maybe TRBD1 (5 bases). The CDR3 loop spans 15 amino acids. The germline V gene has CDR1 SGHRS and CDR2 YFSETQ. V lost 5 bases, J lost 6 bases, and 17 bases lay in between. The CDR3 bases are TGCGCCAGCAGTGGGGGATACGGGACGGATGAAAAACTGTTTTTT. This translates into CASSGGYGTDEKLFF. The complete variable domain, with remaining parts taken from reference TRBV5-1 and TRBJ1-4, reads KAGVTQTPRYLIKTRGQQVTLSCSPISGHRSVSWYQQTPGQGLQFLFEYFSETQRNKGNFPGRFSGRQFSNSRSEMNVSTLELGDSALYLCASSGGYGTDEKLFFGSGTQLSVL.

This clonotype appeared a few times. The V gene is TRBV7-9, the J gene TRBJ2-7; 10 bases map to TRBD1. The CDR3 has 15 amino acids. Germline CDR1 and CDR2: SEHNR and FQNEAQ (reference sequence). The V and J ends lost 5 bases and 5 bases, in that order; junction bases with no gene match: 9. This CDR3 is CASSPPPDRGNEQYV. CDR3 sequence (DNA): TGTGCCAGCAGCCCTCCCCCGGACAGGGGGAACGAGCAGTACGTC.